This TCR beta chain was sequenced during a study of a mutant IDH1 vaccine in newly diagnosed glioma. Study-level information: Patients had eight vaccinations, in weeks 1, 3, 5, 7, 11, 15, 19 and 23. Patients received vaccination from 4-6 weeks after radiotherapy alone, or with temozolomide cycles.

The repertoire was sequenced with immunoSEQ multiplex PCR; TCRdb's copy has only in-frame clones and lacks some. This table holds approximately 35,000 clones, approximately 87% found once. Worth noting for this clone: The target antigen is unknown.

Specified time point: week 23, last vaccination. All doses held 300 ug of mutant IDH1 20-mer peptide, with topical imiquimod. CDR3 size: 13 residues. The V gene lost 3 bases and the J gene lost 4 bases, with 7 bases spanning the gap. Germline V gene data show CDR1 as SGHAT and CDR2 as FQNNGV. The chain carries TRBV11-2 and TRBJ1-5, with D unclear. Sequenced here: PBMCs, sampled from a glioma patient whose treatment included an IDH1 peptide vaccine. The sequence derives from a man between 40 and 49 years old with glioma. This chain's CDR3 is CASSFERNQPQHF. CDR3 bases: TGTGCCAGCAGCTTCGAGAGAAATCAGCCCCAGCATTTT.